These 17 T cell receptor beta chains came from one sample sequenced in a study of molecular identifiers for immune sequencing clone quantification. In TCRdb, the PCR reads were re-called with MiXCR into one record per CDR3 protein. Of approximately 590,000 distinct CDR3 sequences listed, 25% are singletons. The sample comprised naive CD8+ T cells from blood, with Jurkat cell RNA spiked in. Described subset: FACS-sorted CD8+CD4-CCR7+CD45RA+ naive T cells. The receptors here all came from a human donor in good health. Some libraries in this study had Jurkat cell RNA spiked in.

The gene calls are TRBV20-1 and TRBJ2-2; maybe TRBD1 (5 bases). Looked up from germline, CDR1 is DFQATT and CDR2 is SNEGSKA (reference sequence). V was shortened by 0 bases and J by 0 bases, with 11 bases between the two germline ends. The CDR3 runs 16 residues. In nucleotides, the CDR3 is TGCAGTGCTAGAGATCCGCGCAGGGCGAACACCGGGGAGCTGTTTTTT. This encodes CSARDPRRANTGELFF.

The sample holds one count of this clonotype. Being one base from a much bigger clone, this may be a read error. This rearrangement joins TRBV5-4 to TRBJ2-5; D unresolved. The tail of the sequence fits TRBJ2-1 better, so the J call may be wrong. From germline, CDR1 is SGHNT and CDR2 YYREEE (reference sequence). The CDR3 runs to 13 residues. In nucleotides, the CDR3 is TGTGCCAGCGCAATGAGCTGGAGAGAGACCCAGTTCTTC. Its translation is CASAMSWRETQFF.

This clonotype has a handful of counts. This chain connects TRBV4-3 to TRBJ2-2, with D maybe TRBD2 (6 bases). The CDR3 extends over 16 amino acids. Deletions cut 0 bases from V and 5 bases from J, with 13 bases between. Per the germline V gene, CDR1 is LGHNA and CDR2 is YSLEER. The CDR3 nucleotides read TGCGCCAGCAGCCAAGACACCGCCGGGAGAACCGGGGAGCTGTTTTTT. It encodes CASSQDTAGRTGELFF.

Remarks on this clonotype: The junction departs from the called germline gene at one end, perhaps through a read error. The chain links TRBV7-9 to TRBJ2-5, with a tentative D call TRBD1 (6 bases). The CDR3 sequence is 14 residues long. Germline V CDR1 and CDR2: SEHNR, FQNEAQ (reference sequence). The CDR3, as DNA: TGTGCCAGCGGCTTATTAGGGGGAGTGGAGACCCAGTACTTC. This translates into CASGLLGGVETQYF. The whole variable domain, filled in from reference TRBV7-9 and TRBJ2-5, reads DTGVSQNPRHKITKRGQNVTFRCDPISEHNRLYWYRQTLGQGPEFLTYFQNEAQLEKSRLLSDRFSAERPKGSFSTLEIQRTEQGDSAMYLCASGLLGGVETQYFGPGTRLLVL.

This clonotype has just a few counts. This chain uses TRBV30 with TRBJ2-7; 9 positions agree with TRBD2. V shed 3 bases and J 2 bases; nucleotides not matched to a gene: 5. Germline assignment: CDR1 GTSNPN and CDR2 SVGIG (reference sequence). This CDR3 has 14 residues. In DNA, the CDR3 is TGTGCCTGGAGCACCGGGACTAGCACCTACGAGCAGTACTTC. It yields the protein CAWSTGTSTYEQYF. Full variable domain (missing parts from reference TRBV30 and TRBJ2-7): SQTIHQWPATLVQPVGSPLSLECTVEGTSNPNLYWYRQAAGRGLQLLFYSVGIGQISSEVPQNLSASRPQDRQFILSSKKLLLSDSGFYLCAWSTGTSTYEQYFGPGTRLTVT.

This clonotype has at least ten counts. This rearrangement joins TRBV2 to TRBJ2-7; D is unclear. V lost 6 bases to trimming and J lost 5 bases, with 14 bases between them. Germline V lookup: CDR1 SNHLY, CDR2 FYNNEI. CDR3 length: 13 amino acids. The CDR3 loop is CASSSFSLDEQYF. CDR3 bases: TGTGCCAGCAGCTCGTTCTCGCTAGACGAGCAGTACTTC.

Points on this clonotype: This may come from a read error, since a much larger clone is one base off. This CDR3 fails to terminate in the conserved phenylalanine or tryptophan, so it likely reflects a read error. V gene TRBV4-1 combines with J gene TRBJ2-3, with unresolved D. The V end was cut by 3 bases, the J end by 2 bases, with 3 bases between. The CDR3 spans 12 residues. CDR1 is MGHRA, CDR2 YSYEKL, per germline. This chain's CDR3 is CASSHDTDTQYL. The CDR3, as DNA: TGCGCCAGCAGCCACGACACAGATACGCAGTATCTT.

As for this clonotype: A much larger clone lies one base from this, so it may be a read error. The rearrangement links TRBV7-3 to TRBJ1-1, with TRBD1 identical over 8 bases. Per the germline V gene, CDR1 is SGHTA and CDR2 is FQGTGA. The CDR3 length is 17 residues. CDR3 bases: TGCGCCAGCAGCTTGGAGCAGGGGGCGACGGTTTACACTGAAGCTTTGTTT. It specifies CASSLEQGATVYTEALF.

As for this clonotype: This may stem from a read error, because a much larger clone lies one nucleotide away. The genes are TRBV5-6 and TRBJ1-4, with TRBD1 identical over 9 bases. The CDR3 is 14 amino acids. Germline V CDR1 and CDR2: SGHDT, YYEEEE. The CDR3 DNA follows: TGTGCCAGCAGCTTCGGGACAGGGTTTGAAAAACTGGTTTTT. As protein: CASSFGTGFEKLVF.

This chain uses TRBV3-1 with TRBJ2-3; no definite D call. The length of the CDR3 is 15 residues. Germline CDR1 is LGHDT and CDR2 is YNNKEL (reference sequence). The germline V and J ends were trimmed by 3 bases and 2 bases, with 12 bases remaining between them. For the CDR3, the DNA is TGTGCCAGCAGCCAGCTCCAGGAGAACACAGATACGCAGTATTTT. This translates into CASSQLQENTDTQYF.

This clonotype was detected ten times or more. V gene TRBV13 combines with J gene TRBJ1-1; D gene uncertain. The CDR3 extends over 15 amino acids. Deletions cut 5 bases from V and 0 bases from J, with 13 bases between. Germline CDR1 and CDR2: PRHDT and FYEKMQ (reference sequence). The CDR3 DNA is TGTGCCAGCAGCCCTAAGGGAGTTCTGAACACTGAAGCTTTCTTT. Translation gives CASSPKGVLNTEAFF.

Turning to this clonotype: A much larger clonotype is one base distant, so this may be a read error. The conserved phenylalanine or tryptophan is not found at the CDR3 terminus, so this likely reflects a read error. J is TRBJ1-1 and V is TRBV5-5, with unresolved D. CDR3 length: 13 amino acids. The germline CDR1 and CDR2 sequences are SGHKS and YYEKEE (reference sequence). V dropped 4 bases and J dropped 3 bases, with 10 bases sitting between them. The CDR3 DNA is TGTGCCAGCAGCCAGGACCTACACACTGAAGCTTTCCTT. Amino acids: CASSQDLHTEAFL.

Ten or more counts support this clonotype. V and J are TRBV29-1 and TRBJ2-3; D possibly corresponds to TRBD2 (7 bases). The ends were cut back, 7 bases at V and 9 bases at J, with 14 bases in the middle. This CDR3 spans 11 amino acids. Per germline, CDR1 SQVTM and CDR2 ANQGSEA. CDR3 bases: TGCAGCGCTGTGAGGGGGGGGACGCAGTATTTT. This encodes CSAVRGGTQYF.

Regarding this clonotype: Because the CDR3 is missing its conserved closing phenylalanine or tryptophan, this is likely a read error. CDR3 residues: CASSPTPTAQETQYI. CDR3 sequence (DNA): TGTGCCAGCAGCCCCACCCCCACCGCCCAAGAGACCCAGTACATA. V usage is TRBV7-6 and J usage is TRBJ2-5; D unclear. The V end lost 5 bases, the J end lost 1 base, and 14 bases lay between the germline ends. CDR3 size: 15 residues. In germline, CDR1 is SGHVS, CDR2 FNYEAQ.

There are many counts of this clonotype. V gene TRBV2 combines with J gene TRBJ2-7, with D unresolved. This CDR3 spans 14 amino acids. Germline CDR1 reads SNHLY; CDR2 reads FYNNEI. V shed 8 bases and J shed 2 bases, with 16 bases lying between them. In DNA, the CDR3 is TGTGCCAGCCGACCCCCGGAAGTGCCCTACGAGCAGTACTTC. The encoded protein is CASRPPEVPYEQYF.

In its sample, this clonotype was seen many times. This chain uses TRBV9 with TRBJ2-6, with 11 bases that match TRBD2. The CDR3 length is 19 residues. Looked up from germline, CDR1 is SGDLS and CDR2 is YYNGEE. V shed 1 base and J 4 bases; nucleotides not matched to a gene: 10. The CDR3 DNA is TGTGCCAGCAGCGTAAACCCCGGACTAGCGGGTCCCGGGGCCAACGTCCTGACTTTC. Encoded protein: CASSVNPGLAGPGANVLTF.

This clonotype was recorded a few times. The V and J genes are TRBV4-3 and TRBJ1-3; TRBD1 aligns across 8 bases. With V trimmed by 1 base and J by 2 bases, 4 bases remained unmatched. CDR1 and CDR2 (germline): LGHNA, YSLEER. The CDR3 contains 16 residues. As DNA, the CDR3 is TGCGCCAGCAGCCAAGGGACAGGGCGAGCTGGAAACACCATATATTTT. This encodes CASSQGTGRAGNTIYF.